This T cell receptor beta chain was sequenced in a study of OX40 agonist ivuxolimab in advanced cancers. TCRdb keeps only in-frame clones here, not all; method: immunoSEQ multiplex PCR. The data show about 71,000 clones, about nine tenths seen once. In germline, CDR1 is SGDLS, CDR2 YYNGEE. The germline V and J ends were trimmed by 0 bases and 2 bases, with 14 bases remaining between them. The CDR3 contains 16 residues. The V gene is TRBV9, the J gene TRBJ2-5, with D perhaps TRBD1 (5 bases). This TCR derives from an adult with an advanced solid tumor such as melanoma, head and neck, liver or kidney cancer. Sequencing used CD4+ or CD8+ T cells sorted from blood, obtained in a trial of the OX40 agonist ivuxolimab. In DNA form, the CDR3 reads TGTGCCAGCAGCGTAGCTACGCAGGGTATTCAAGAGACCCAGTACTTC. Protein sequence: CASSVATQGIQETQYF.